This TCR beta chain was sequenced for a study of CXCR3-negative and CXCR3-positive naive CD8 T cells (dated by TCRdb to about 2019). About the investigation overall: In total, 120 million to 150 million TRB reads were obtained, which works out to roughly 1.5 +/- 0.3 million reads per library. The diversity and physicochemical repertoire analyses included about a dozen donors pooled from two independent experiments. Naive subsets from five or six donors and memory cells from 3 donors were included in the TRBV-TRBJ cluster analysis. Paper-wide results and their limitations: Freshly isolated PBMCs were used for most assays because CXCR3 expression partially decreased after cryopreservation. Because surface CD5, which is linked to self-reactivity in mice, was comparable between the naive subsets, TCR interaction strength was also inferred from the physicochemical properties of TRB CDR3s. Within the same donor, TRBV-TRBJ usage looked similar between naive CXCR3-negative and CXCR3-positive cells, but memory cells had distinct patterns. Comparably high repertoire diversity was found in both naive subsets, whereas much lower repertoire diversity was found in memory CD8+ T cells. TRB CDR3s from CXCR3-positive naive cells showed higher hydrophobicity (lower Kidera factor 4), lower energy, and higher strength and volume indices than CXCR3-negative naive cells.

The instrument was a NextSeq 550. The Human TCR Profiling Kit (MiLaboratory) was used to prepare UMI-labeled 5' RACE TRB cDNA libraries. The full amount of extracted RNA was used for cDNA synthesis, and the full amount of resulting cDNA was used for PCR amplification. Libraries were prepared in parallel with an identical number of PCR cycles. In the original analysis: With a requirement of at least two reads per UMI, MIGEC and MiXCR extracted about 50,000 +/- 10,000 unique UMI-labeled TRB cDNA molecules per library. An average of around 40,000 +/- 10,000 functional in-frame TRB CDR3 nucleotide clonotypes without stop codons was found per library. Diversity metrics, including normalized Shannon-Wiener and Chao1, were computed in VDJtools after downsampling to 5000 UMI-labeled TRB molecules per sample. VDJtools computed clonotype-size-weighted physicochemical properties of the central five CDR3 residues: interaction energy, strength, volume and Kidera factor 4. TCRdb reprocessed the reads, reporting each CDR3 protein sequence once and no DNA. The V and J calls and clone size come from TCRdb's table, not from the authors' own analysis. The table for this sample records 100,000 to 150,000 distinct CDR3 sequences. 0.41% of the sample goes to the ten largest clones.

Each CD8+ T cell subset was flow-sorted in triplicate, with roughly 310,000 cells per subset placed directly into RLT lysis buffer. To keep memory contaminants out, a stringent definition of naive CD8+ T cells was applied: CD45RO-CCR7+CD27+CD95-. Peripheral blood mononuclear cells were isolated from buffy coats using standard density gradient centrifugation. A FACSAria III was used to flow-sort naive CD8+ T cells into CXCR3-negative and CXCR3-positive populations. An RNeasy Mini Kit was used to extract total RNA from the sorted cells. Remarks on this clonotype: It has no known antigen specificity.

The CDR3 starts with the cysteine, ends with the phenylalanine, and has 12 residues. This entry has no DNA. CDR1 and CDR2 are read off the germline V gene as SQVTM and ANQGSEA. The sequencing sample was made of naive CXCR3+ CD8+ T cells from blood. The sample's cell subset or site, from its label and the paper: CD45RO-CCR7+CD27+CD95- naive CD8+ T cells expressing CXCR3 (TNR3+). The V gene is TRBV29-1 and the J gene is TRBJ2-2. This TCR was recovered from a human donor in good health. Some clones in this sample may be carry-over from other donors' samples. The CDR3 protein sequence reads: CSVPNGAGELFF.